One and the same sample provided the 5 T cell receptor beta chains below, sequenced in a study of OX40 agonist ivuxolimab in advanced cancers. Here immunoSEQ multiplex PCR was the method, and the copy in TCRdb shows in-frame clones only, minus some. The sample shows about 68,000 clones, roughly 84% of them seen only once. The sequencing used CD4+ or CD8+ T cells sorted from blood, collected in a trial of the OX40 agonist ivuxolimab. The receptors originated from an adult with an advanced solid tumor such as melanoma, head and neck, liver or kidney cancer.

The chain links TRBV7-2 to TRBJ1-1; no clear D. Between the trimmed V and J ends, which lost 4 bases and 3 bases, there was a span of 9 bases. This CDR3 contains 13 residues. Germline V gene lookup returns CDR1 SGHTA and CDR2 FQGNSA. The CDR3 DNA sequence: TGTGCCAGCAGCTCCCTTCGGGACACTGAAGCTTTCTTT. Translated: CASSSLRDTEAFF.

This clone was recorded once. For the CDR3, the DNA is TGTGCCAGCAGTCGTAGCTCTAGCGGGAGGGCCTGGGAGACCCAGTACTTC. The encoded protein is CASSRSSSGRAWETQYF. This chain links TRBV9 with TRBJ2-5; 12 bases agree with TRBD2. This CDR3 spans 17 amino acids. With 5 bases clipped from V and 5 bases from J, the junction kept 13 bases outside the gene matches. Germline CDR1 SGDLS, CDR2 YYNGEE.

This clone was seen only a few times. The J gene is TRBJ1-3, the V gene TRBV19; D is unresolved. The V gene's germline CDR1 is LNHDA and CDR2 SQIVND (reference sequence). CDR3 length equals 14 residues. The V and J ends lost 10 bases and 8 bases respectively, with 21 bases between them. For the CDR3, the DNA is TGTGCCACCCGAAAAGGTGGACCTGGGGACACCATATATTTT. Its translation is CATRKGGPGDTIYF.

The chain carries TRBV7-2 and TRBJ1-5, with a possible D match to TRBD1 (5 bases). Germline values: CDR1 SGHTA, CDR2 FQGNSA. The CDR3 runs 14 residues. V was shortened by 0 bases and J by 2 bases, with 5 bases between the two germline ends. This chain's CDR3 is CASSLAGGNQPQHF. Here the CDR3 DNA reads TGTGCCAGCAGCTTAGCAGGGGGCAATCAGCCCCAGCATTTT.

This clone was seen only once. The V gene is TRBV19, the J gene TRBJ2-7; D call uncertain. CDR3 length: 13 residues. The germline V gene encodes CDR1 LNHDA and CDR2 SQIVND (reference sequence). Trimming pared 1 base from V and 5 bases from J, leaving 9 bases between. The CDR3 DNA follows: TGTGCCAGTAGTATAGCTTTGCAGGACGAGCAGTACTTC. Its protein product is CASSIALQDEQYF.